This TCR beta chain emerged from a study of T cell responses to AZD1222 COVID-19 vaccine (dated by TCRdb to about 2021). About the study as a whole: A total of approximately 250 trial participants underwent TCR sequencing, of whom roughly 210 had received two doses of AZD1222 and around 25 had received two doses of the MenACWY control vaccine. Trial participants were enrolled into age subgroups of 18-55, 56-69 and 70-plus years, which contained around 150, 29 and 61 TCR-sequenced participants, respectively.

In regard to this clone: No antigen is known for it. No qualities accompany the bases; no much larger clone lies one base away.

The meaning of the sample's time point label: about 28 days (+/-7) after the second vaccine dose. AZD1222 recipients given second doses at about 4 weeks or at about 12 weeks were pooled, since spike-specific TCR depth and breadth were not found to differ between the two schedules. Samples from vaccinated people were obtained from the UK trials COV001 and COV002, which included a single-blind randomized controlled phase 2/3 trial of AZD1222 (ChAdOx1 nCoV-19) in healthy adults. Trial participant PBMC samples were collected at day 0 and day 28 after the second dose for TCRbeta chain sequencing. General study outcomes and caveats: Only six or seven AZD1222 recipients were SARS-CoV-2 seropositive at baseline, limiting conclusions about previously exposed vaccinees. Reportedly, almost half of the unique spike-specific TCRs recognized epitopes lying outside the regions that are mutated in the B.1.351 and B.1.1.7 variants. After two AZD1222 doses, both the breadth and the depth of spike-specific TCRs were significantly higher than at day 0 and than in MenACWY recipients. Because no samples from the day 14 peak response were available, repertoires could be characterized only after the peak T cell response. In the small 56-69-year group, the increase in depth fell short of significance, most likely because of low power. Most participants were white British and females outnumbered males, and the authors suggested that clonal diversity may have been underestimated. The vaccine-associated CD4 TCRs covered the entire spike protein, and the dominant responses fell in regions 160-218 and 743-854.

The CDR3 regions of human TCRbeta chains were analyzed by immunosequencing. The authors' analysis ran thus. TCRs in the repertoires were compared against a reference library of SARS-CoV-2-specific TCRs that had been generated with the MIRA antigen-specificity platform. Breadth meant the fraction of unique TCRs that were SARS-CoV-2-associated, whereas depth meant the fraction of total T cells that were SARS-CoV-2-associated. Using the MIRA data, each spike-specific TCR was mapped to the spike region that the TCR reacts to and placed in a CD4 or CD8 class. Log10-transformed breadth and depth values were compared by one-way ANOVA with Sidak's multiple comparisons tests. As stored in TCRdb, this immuneACCESS dataset retains in-frame rearrangements with V and J assigned. A fraction of the clones does not appear; measured against another copy, unresolved V genes explain less than half of the discrepancy, and the remainder lacks a known reason. That table furnishes V, J and clone size, whereas the DNA furnished D and trimming. This sample gives tens of thousands of clones in total; roughly 87% of them show up just once. The top ten clonotypes cover 7.5% to 10% of the sample.

This TCR was recovered from an adult who received the AZD1222 COVID-19 vaccine. The material sequenced was peripheral blood, taken 28 days after the second AZD1222 dose.

The nucleotides are TGTGCCAGCAGCTACCCGGGCAGGGGGACTGAAGCTTTCTTT. Translated, this is CASSYPGRGTEAFF. This receptor chain uses TRBV5-4 and TRBJ1-1, with TRBD1 identical over 7 junction bases. The germline V gene (reference sequence) sets CDR1 to SGHNT and CDR2 to YYREEE. V loses 3 bases at its end and J loses 5 bases; junction bases beyond the gene matches: 7. The CDR3, from cysteine to phenylalanine, totals 14 residues. This entry keeps only the CDR3 DNA: 42 bases, framed from base 1.